This is a list of T cell receptor beta chains from one sample in a study of T cell repertoires in cytomegalovirus infection. Their cognate antigens are unknown. MiXCR, applied by TCRdb to the reads, yields one record per CDR3 protein. The sample has fewer than 950,000 distinct CDR3 sequences; approximately 32% are singletons. Sequenced here: cultured CD8+ T cells from PBMCs, sampled from culture after CMV antigen stimulation. Receptors were obtained from a human donor in good health (CMV status not recorded). Some clones in this sample may be carry-over from other donors' samples. Both conserved end residues are part of each CDR3. The D gene is left open where the match is weak. Only some rows state a clone size, as once, few, many or a class for expanded clones.

CDR3 protein | CDR3 DNA | J gene | D gene | clone size | V gene
CASSYLLAQNSPLHF | TGTGCCAGCAGTTACCTTCTCGCTCAGAATTCACCCCTCCACTTT | TRBJ1-6 | - | few | TRBV6-2/TRBV6-3
CASGSDSAGNTIYF | TGTGCTAGTGGCTCCGACAGCGCTGGAAACACCATATATTTT | TRBJ1-3 | - | - | TRBV12-5
CASSSGHFYNEQFF | TGTGCCAGCAGTTCGGGACACTTCTACAATGAGCAGTTCTTC | TRBJ2-1 | - | few | TRBV6-1
CASSPGWGDRMNLYEQYF | TGTGCCAGCAGCCCAGGGTGGGGAGACAGGATGAATCTTTACGAGCAGTACTTC | TRBJ2-7 | - | many | TRBV7-6
CASSVSLLLGGDENTEAFF | TGTGCCAGCAGCGTAAGTCTGTTGTTAGGGGGCGATGAGAACACTGAAGCTTTCTTT | TRBJ1-1 | TRBD1 | - | TRBV9
CSARDLSGIYNEQFF | TGCAGTGCTAGAGACCTTAGCGGTATCTACAATGAGCAGTTCTTC | TRBJ2-1 | - | - | TRBV20-1
CAQHLQETQYF | TGTGCCCAGCACCTACAAGAGACCCAGTACTTC | TRBJ2-5 | - | - | TRBV2
CAISWTVPSYEQYF | TGTGCCATCAGCTGGACAGTTCCATCCTACGAGCAGTACTTC | TRBJ2-7 | - | - | TRBV10-3
CASGDYPGYNEQFF | TGTGCCAGCGGTGACTACCCCGGATACAATGAGCAGTTCTTC | TRBJ2-1 | - | - | TRBV6-5
CASSLDWGLGTEAFF | TGTGCCAGCAGCTTAGATTGGGGGTTGGGCACTGAAGCTTTCTTT | TRBJ1-1 | - | - | TRBV11-2
CASSRGPKGYTF | TGTGCCAGCAGCAGGGGTCCTAAGGGCTACACCTTC | TRBJ1-2 | - | once | TRBV25-1
CASGLTGGREAFF | TGTGCTAGTGGTTTGACAGGGGGGCGTGAAGCTTTCTTT | TRBJ1-1 | TRBD1 | few | TRBV12-5
CASSLYQGRALGNTIYF | TGTGCCAGCAGCTTGTATCAGGGGAGGGCTCTTGGAAACACCATATATTTT | TRBJ1-3 | - | - | TRBV5-5
CSAGGLAGEVITDTQYF | TGCAGCGCCGGCGGACTAGCGGGGGAAGTTATCACAGATACGCAGTATTTT | TRBJ2-3 | TRBD2 | - | TRBV29-1
CSVEDRSGSGYTF | TGCAGCGTTGAAGATAGGTCAGGGTCTGGCTACACCTTC | TRBJ1-2 | - | - | TRBV29-1
CASSPGGLENTEAFF | TGTGCCAGCAGCCCTGGGGGATTAGAAAACACTGAAGCTTTCTTT | TRBJ1-1 | - | - | TRBV7-6
CASSQLSQLNKEQFF | TGTGCCAGCAGCCAATTGTCACAGCTAAATAAGGAGCAGTTCTTC | TRBJ2-1 | - | - | TRBV3-1
CASSPRGGTNTEAFF | TGTGCCAGCTCACCGCGAGGGGGCACGAACACTGAAGCTTTCTTT | TRBJ1-1 | TRBD1 | few | TRBV18
CASTSGFTEAFF | TGTGCCAGCACCTCAGGGTTCACTGAAGCTTTCTTT | TRBJ1-1 | - | - | TRBV7-2
CASSFTDREETQYF | TGTGCCAGCAGCTTCACGGACAGGGAAGAGACCCAGTACTTC | TRBJ2-5 | TRBD1 | few | TRBV7-9
CASSTDVSSYEQYF | TGCGCCAGCAGCACCGACGTGAGCTCCTACGAGCAGTACTTC | TRBJ2-7 | - | few | TRBV4-1
CASSRNAPGGFTDTQYF | TGTGCCAGCAGCAGAAACGCGCCCGGGGGATTCACAGATACGCAGTATTTT | TRBJ2-3 | - | many | TRBV7-6
CASSQEPFPGQLEAFF | TGCGCCAGCAGCCAAGAGCCCTTTCCGGGACAGCTTGAAGCTTTCTTT | TRBJ1-1 | TRBD1 | few | TRBV4-1
CASRTGTGDTEAFF | TGTGCCAGCAGAACCGGGACAGGGGACACTGAAGCTTTCTTT | TRBJ1-1 | TRBD1 | - | TRBV27
CASSSNRGPFNEQFF | TGTGCCAGCAGCTCCAACAGGGGCCCCTTCAATGAGCAGTTCTTC | TRBJ2-1 | TRBD1 | - | TRBV11-3
CASSLYHGEVSGNTIYF | TGTGCCAGCAGTTTATACCACGGAGAAGTCTCTGGAAACACCATATATTTT | TRBJ1-3 | - | - | TRBV28
CASRGSGGVGELFF | TGTGCCAGCAGGGGAAGCGGGGGGGTCGGGGAGCTGTTTTTT | TRBJ2-2 | TRBD2 | - | TRBV6-6
CASMLRTDPGEAFF | TGTGCCAGCATGCTTCGCACAGACCCGGGGGAAGCTTTCTTT | TRBJ1-1 | - | - | TRBV7-3
CATYPHRGADTQYF | TGTGCCACCTACCCCCACAGGGGCGCAGATACGCAGTATTTT | TRBJ2-3 | TRBD1 | once | TRBV15
CASTPATVNYGYTF | TGTGCCAGCACCCCAGCAACAGTTAACTATGGCTACACCTTC | TRBJ1-2 | - | - | TRBV9
CASSESAAGARNGYTF | TGCGCCAGCAGTGAGTCCGCCGCAGGAGCTCGTAATGGCTACACCTTC | TRBJ1-2 | - | - | TRBV10-2